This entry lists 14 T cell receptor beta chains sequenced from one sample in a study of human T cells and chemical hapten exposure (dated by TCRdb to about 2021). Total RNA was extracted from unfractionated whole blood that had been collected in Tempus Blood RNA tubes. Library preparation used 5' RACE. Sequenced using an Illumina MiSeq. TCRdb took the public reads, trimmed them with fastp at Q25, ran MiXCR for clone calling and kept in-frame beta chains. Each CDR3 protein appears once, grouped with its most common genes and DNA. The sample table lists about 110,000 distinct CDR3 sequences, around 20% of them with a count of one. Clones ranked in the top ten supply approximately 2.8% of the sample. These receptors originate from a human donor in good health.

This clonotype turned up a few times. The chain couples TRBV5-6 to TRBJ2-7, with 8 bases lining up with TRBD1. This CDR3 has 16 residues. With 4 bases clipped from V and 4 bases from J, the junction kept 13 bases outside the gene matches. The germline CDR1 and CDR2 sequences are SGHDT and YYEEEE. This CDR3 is CASSGGSGGSLYEQYF. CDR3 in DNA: TGTGCCAGCAGCGGGGGATCAGGGGGCAGTTTGTACGAGCAGTACTTC. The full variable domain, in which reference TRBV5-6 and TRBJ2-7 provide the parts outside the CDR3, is DAGVTQSPTHLIKTRGQQVTLRCSPKSGHDTVSWYQQALGQGPQFIFQYYEEEERQRGNFPDRFSGHQFPNYSSELNVNALLLGDSALYLCASSGGSGGSLYEQYFGPGTRLTVT.

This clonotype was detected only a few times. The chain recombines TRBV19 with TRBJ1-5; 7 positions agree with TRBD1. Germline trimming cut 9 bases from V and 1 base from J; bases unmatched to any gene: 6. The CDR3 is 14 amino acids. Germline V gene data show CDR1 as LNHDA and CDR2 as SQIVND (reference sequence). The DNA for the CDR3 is TGTGCCAGCCTGGGACAGTTGAGCAATCAGCCCCAGCATTTT. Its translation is CASLGQLSNQPQHF.

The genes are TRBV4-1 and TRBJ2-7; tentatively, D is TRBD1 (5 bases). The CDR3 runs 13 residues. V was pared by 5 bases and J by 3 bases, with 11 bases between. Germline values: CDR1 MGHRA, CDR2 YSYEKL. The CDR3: CASSAQENYEQYF. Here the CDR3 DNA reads TGCGCCAGCAGCGCACAGGAGAACTACGAGCAGTACTTC.

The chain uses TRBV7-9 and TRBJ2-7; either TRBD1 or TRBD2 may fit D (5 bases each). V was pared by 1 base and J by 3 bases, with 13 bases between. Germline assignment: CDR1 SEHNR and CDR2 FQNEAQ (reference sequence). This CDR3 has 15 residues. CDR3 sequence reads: CASSLVSGTSYEQYF. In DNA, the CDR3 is TGTGCCAGCAGCTTAGTCTCAGGGACCAGCTACGAGCAGTACTTC. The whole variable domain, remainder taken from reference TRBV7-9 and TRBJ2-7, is DTGVSQNPRHKITKRGQNVTFRCDPISEHNRLYWYRQTLGQGPEFLTYFQNEAQLEKSRLLSDRFSAERPKGSFSTLEIQRTEQGDSAMYLCASSLVSGTSYEQYFGPGTRLTVT.

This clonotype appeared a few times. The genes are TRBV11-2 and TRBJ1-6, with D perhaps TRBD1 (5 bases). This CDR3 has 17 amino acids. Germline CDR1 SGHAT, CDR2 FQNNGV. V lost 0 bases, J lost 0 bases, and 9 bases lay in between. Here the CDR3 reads CASSLDEGSSYNSPLHF. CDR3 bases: TGTGCCAGCAGCTTAGACGAGGGGAGCTCCTATAATTCACCCCTCCACTTT.

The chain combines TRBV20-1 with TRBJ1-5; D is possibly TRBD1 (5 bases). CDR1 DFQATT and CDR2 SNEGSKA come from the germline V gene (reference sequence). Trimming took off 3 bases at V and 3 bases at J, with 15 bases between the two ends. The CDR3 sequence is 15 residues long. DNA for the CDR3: TGCAGTGCTAGTTTTGGGGGAACGTACAATCAGCCCCAGCATTTT. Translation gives CSASFGGTYNQPQHF.

The CDR3 is CASGGRGETQYF. The DNA for the CDR3 is TGTGCCAGCGGCGGGAGAGGAGAGACCCAGTACTTC. This chain links TRBV9 with TRBJ2-5, with 7 bases that match TRBD2. This CDR3 comprises 12 residues. Germline-derived CDR1 and CDR2 are SGDLS and YYNGEE. The V and J ends lost 7 bases and 4 bases, in that order; junction bases with no gene match: 4.

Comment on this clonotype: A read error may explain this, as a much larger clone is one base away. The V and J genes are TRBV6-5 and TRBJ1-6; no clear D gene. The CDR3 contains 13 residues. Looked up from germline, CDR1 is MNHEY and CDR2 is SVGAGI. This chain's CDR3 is CASSYSEWRPLNF. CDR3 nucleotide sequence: TGTGCCAGCAGTTACTCTGAGTGGAGGCCCCTCAACTTT.

This CDR3 reads CAWISGLHGYTF. The CDR3 nucleotides are TGTGCCTGGATCAGCGGCTTACATGGCTACACCTTC. This rearrangement joins TRBV30 to TRBJ1-2; D is uncertain. Between the trimmed V and J ends, which lost 4 bases and 6 bases, there was a span of 12 bases. CDR1 GTSNPN and CDR2 SVGIG come from the germline V gene (reference sequence). The CDR3 totals 12 residues.

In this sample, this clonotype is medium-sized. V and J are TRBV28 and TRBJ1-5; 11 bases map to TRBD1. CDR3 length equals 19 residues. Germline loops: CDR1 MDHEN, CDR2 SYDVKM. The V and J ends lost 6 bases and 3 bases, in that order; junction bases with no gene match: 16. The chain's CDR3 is CASRSPGQGASFPNQPQHF. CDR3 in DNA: TGTGCCAGCAGATCCCCCGGACAGGGGGCGTCGTTCCCCAATCAGCCCCAGCATTTT.

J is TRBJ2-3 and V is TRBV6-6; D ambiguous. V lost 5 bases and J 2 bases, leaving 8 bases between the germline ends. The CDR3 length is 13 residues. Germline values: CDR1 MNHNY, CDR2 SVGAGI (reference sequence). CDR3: CASSDRITDTQYF. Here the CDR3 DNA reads TGTGCCAGCAGTGATAGGATCACAGATACGCAGTATTTT.

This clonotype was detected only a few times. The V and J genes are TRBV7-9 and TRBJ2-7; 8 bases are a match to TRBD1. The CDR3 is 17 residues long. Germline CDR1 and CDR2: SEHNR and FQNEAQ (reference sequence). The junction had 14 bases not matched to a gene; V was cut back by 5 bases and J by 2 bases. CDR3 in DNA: TGTGCCAGCAGCGGTGGAGAATGGGGACAGGCCGCCTACGAGCAGTACTTC. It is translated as CASSGGEWGQAAYEQYF. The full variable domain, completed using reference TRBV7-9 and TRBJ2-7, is DTGVSQNPRHKITKRGQNVTFRCDPISEHNRLYWYRQTLGQGPEFLTYFQNEAQLEKSRLLSDRFSAERPKGSFSTLEIQRTEQGDSAMYLCASSGGEWGQAAYEQYFGPGTRLTVT.

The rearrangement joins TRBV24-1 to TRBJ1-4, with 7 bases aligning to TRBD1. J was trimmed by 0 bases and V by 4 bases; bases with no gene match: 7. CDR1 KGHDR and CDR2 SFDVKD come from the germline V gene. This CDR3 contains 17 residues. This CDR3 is CATSDPPGTATNEKLFF. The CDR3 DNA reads TGTGCCACCAGTGACCCGCCTGGGACAGCAACTAATGAAAAACTGTTTTTT.

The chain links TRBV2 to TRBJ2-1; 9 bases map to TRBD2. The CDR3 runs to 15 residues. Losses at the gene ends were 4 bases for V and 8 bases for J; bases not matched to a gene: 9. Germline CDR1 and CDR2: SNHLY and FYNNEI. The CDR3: CASSGRLAGIYEQFF. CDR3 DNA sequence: TGTGCCAGCAGTGGGCGGCTAGCGGGAATCTATGAGCAGTTCTTC. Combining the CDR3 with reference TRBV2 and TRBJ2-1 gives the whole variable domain EPEVTQTPSHQVTQMGQEVILRCVPISNHLYFYWYRQILGQKVEFLVSFYNNEISEKSEIFDDQFSVERPDGSNFTLKIRSTKLEDSAMYFCASSGRLAGIYEQFFGPGTRLTVL.